The clone carrying this T cell receptor beta chain has just a few counts. The antigen remains unidentified. The entry originates in a study of CD8 T cells in ankylosing spondylitis. Regarding the study as a whole: Among TCR beta sequences, a motif of fewer than 10 highly homologous variants appeared characteristic of ankylosing spondylitis blood. The authors reported significant enrichment of disease-linked clones in matched ankylosing spondylitis synovial fluid.

The length of the CDR3 is 14 residues. The germline CDR1 and CDR2 sequences are SGHTA and FQGNSA. The V segment lost 4 bases and the J segment 2 bases; nucleotides outside the gene matches: 3. MiXCR, run by TCRdb on the 5' RACE reads, gives a single entry per CDR3 protein. The sample has about 110,000 distinct CDR3 sequences; less than 25% are singletons. Sequenced: synovial fluid, either unsorted or a sorted T cell fraction (not recorded which). The receptor was isolated from a male donor with ankylosing spondylitis. This chain uses TRBV7-2 with TRBJ2-3; 7 positions match TRBD2. The CDR3 coding sequence is TGTGCCAGCAGCTCCAGCGGGACCACAGATACGCAGTATTTT. Its translation: CASSSSGTTDTQYF.